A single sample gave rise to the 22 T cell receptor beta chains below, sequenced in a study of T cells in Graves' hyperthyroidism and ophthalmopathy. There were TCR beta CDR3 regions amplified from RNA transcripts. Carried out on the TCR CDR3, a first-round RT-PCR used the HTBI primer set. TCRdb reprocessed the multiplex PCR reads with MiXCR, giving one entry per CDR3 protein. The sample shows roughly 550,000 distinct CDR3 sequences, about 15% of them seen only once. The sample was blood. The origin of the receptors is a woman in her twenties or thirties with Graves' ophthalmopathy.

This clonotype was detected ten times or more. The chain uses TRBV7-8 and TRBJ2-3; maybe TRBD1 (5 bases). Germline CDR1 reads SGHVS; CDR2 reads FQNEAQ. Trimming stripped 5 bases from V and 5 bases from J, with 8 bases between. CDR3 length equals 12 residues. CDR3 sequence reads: CASSRRGDTQYF. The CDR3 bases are TGTGCCAGCAGCAGAAGGGGAGATACGCAGTATTTT.

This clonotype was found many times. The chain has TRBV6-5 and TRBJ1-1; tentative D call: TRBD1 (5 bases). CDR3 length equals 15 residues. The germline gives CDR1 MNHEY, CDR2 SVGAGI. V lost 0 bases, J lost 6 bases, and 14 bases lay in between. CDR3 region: CASSYSRVRGAEAFF. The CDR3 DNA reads TGTGCCAGCAGTTACTCGAGGGTCCGAGGGGCTGAAGCTTTCTTT.

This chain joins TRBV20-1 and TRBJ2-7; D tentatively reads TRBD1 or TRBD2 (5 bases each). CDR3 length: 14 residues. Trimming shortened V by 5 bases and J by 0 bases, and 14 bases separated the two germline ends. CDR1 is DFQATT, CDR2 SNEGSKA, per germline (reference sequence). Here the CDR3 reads CSAVGRGFSYEQYF. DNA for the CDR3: TGCAGTGCTGTGGGGCGCGGGTTCTCCTACGAGCAGTACTTC.

The CDR3 is CASSVTEGDIQYF. Written as DNA, the CDR3 is TGTGCCAGCTCCGTAACGGAGGGAGACATTCAGTACTTC. J is TRBJ2-4 and V is TRBV18; perhaps TRBD2 as D (6 bases). The V gene lost 6 bases and the J gene lost 8 bases, with 14 bases spanning the gap. CDR3 length: 13 residues. The germline gives CDR1 KGHSH, CDR2 LQKENI.

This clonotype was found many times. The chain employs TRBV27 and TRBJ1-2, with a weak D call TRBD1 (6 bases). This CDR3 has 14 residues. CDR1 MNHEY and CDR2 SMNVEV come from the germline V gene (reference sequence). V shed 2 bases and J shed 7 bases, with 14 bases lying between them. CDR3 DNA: TGTGCCAGCAGTTTACAGGGACACTTAGGTGGCTACACCTTC. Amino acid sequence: CASSLQGHLGGYTF.

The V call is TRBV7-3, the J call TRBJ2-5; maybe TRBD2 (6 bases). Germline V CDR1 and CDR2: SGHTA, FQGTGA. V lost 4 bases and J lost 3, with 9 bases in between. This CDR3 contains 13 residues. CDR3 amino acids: CASSWRGEETQYF. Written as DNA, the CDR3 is TGTGCCAGCAGCTGGCGGGGCGAAGAGACCCAGTACTTC.

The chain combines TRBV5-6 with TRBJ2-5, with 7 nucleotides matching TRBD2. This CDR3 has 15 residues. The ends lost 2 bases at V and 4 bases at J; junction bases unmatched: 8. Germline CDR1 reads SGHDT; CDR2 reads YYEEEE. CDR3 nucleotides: TGTGCCAGCAGCTTTCCCTGGGGGGGGTCAGAGACCCAGTACTTC. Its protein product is CASSFPWGGSETQYF.

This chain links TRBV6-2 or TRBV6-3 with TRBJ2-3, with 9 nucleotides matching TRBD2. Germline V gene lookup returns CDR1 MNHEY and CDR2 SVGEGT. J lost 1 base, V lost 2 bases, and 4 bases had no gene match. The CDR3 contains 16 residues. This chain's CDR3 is CASSYLGGRGTDTQYF. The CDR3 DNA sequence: TGTGCCAGCAGTTACCTAGGCGGGAGGGGCACAGATACGCAGTATTTT.

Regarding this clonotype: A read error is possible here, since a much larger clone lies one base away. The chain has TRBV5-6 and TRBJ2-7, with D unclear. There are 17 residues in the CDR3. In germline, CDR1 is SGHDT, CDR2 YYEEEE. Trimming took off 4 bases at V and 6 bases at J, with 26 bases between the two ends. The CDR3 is CASSQNKLHTTYCEQYF. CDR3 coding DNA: TGTGCCAGCAGCCAAAACAAACTCCACACGACCTACTGCGAGCAGTACTTC.

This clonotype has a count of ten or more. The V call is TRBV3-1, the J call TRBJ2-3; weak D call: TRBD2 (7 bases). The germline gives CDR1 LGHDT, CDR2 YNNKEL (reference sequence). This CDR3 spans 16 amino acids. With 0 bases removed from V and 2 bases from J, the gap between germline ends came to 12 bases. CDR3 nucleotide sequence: TGTGCCAGCAGCCAAGATTCGGGGGGCCCCACAGATACGCAGTATTTT. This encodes CASSQDSGGPTDTQYF.

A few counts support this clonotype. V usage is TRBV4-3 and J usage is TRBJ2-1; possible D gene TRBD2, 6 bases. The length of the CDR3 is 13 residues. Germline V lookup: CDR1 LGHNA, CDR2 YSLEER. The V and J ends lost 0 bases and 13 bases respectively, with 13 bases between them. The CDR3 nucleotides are TGCGCCAGCAGCCAAGATAGTTGGAGGGACCAGTTCTTC. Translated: CASSQDSWRDQFF.

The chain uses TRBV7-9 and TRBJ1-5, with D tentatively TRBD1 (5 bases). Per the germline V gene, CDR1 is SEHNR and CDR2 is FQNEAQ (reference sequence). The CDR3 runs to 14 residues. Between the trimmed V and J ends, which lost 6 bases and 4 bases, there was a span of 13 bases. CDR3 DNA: TGTGCCAGCAGTCGACAGCAAAGTAATCAGCCCCAGCATTTT. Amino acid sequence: CASSRQQSNQPQHF.

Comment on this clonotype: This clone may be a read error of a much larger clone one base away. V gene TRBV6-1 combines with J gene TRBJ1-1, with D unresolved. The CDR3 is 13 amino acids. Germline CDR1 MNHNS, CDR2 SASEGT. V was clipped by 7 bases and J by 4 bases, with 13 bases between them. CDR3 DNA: TGTGCCAGCATCGGGGAAATGAGCACTGAAGCTTTCTTT. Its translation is CASIGEMSTEAFF.

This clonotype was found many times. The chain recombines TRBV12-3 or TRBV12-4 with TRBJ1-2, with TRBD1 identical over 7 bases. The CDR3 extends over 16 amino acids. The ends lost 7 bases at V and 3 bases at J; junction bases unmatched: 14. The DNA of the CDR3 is TGTGCCAGCACCTATGGACAGGCTTGGTCCGACTATGGCTACACCTTC. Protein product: CASTYGQAWSDYGYTF.

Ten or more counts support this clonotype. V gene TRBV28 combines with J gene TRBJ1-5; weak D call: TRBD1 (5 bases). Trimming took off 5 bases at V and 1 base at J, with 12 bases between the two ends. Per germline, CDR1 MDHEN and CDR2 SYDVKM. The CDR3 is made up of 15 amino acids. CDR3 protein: CASSALGGSNQPQHF. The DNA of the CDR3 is TGTGCCAGCAGTGCTTTGGGGGGGAGCAATCAGCCCCAGCATTTT.

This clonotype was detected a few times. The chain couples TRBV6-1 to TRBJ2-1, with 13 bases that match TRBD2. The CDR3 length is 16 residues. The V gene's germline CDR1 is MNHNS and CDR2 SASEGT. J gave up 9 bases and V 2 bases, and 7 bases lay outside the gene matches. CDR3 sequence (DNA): TGTGCCAGCAGTGAACAGGGACTAGCGGGATTGAGTGAGCAGTTCTTC. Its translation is CASSEQGLAGLSEQFF.

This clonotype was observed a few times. As DNA, the CDR3 is TGTGCCAGCAGCTGGTACAGGGGGAACACCGGGGAGCTGTTTTTT. Translation gives CASSWYRGNTGELFF. The chain employs TRBV7-2 and TRBJ2-2, with 7 positions matching TRBD1. J was trimmed by 1 base and V by 4 bases; bases with no gene match: 3. The CDR3 contains 15 residues. CDR1 is SGHTA and CDR2 is FQGNSA in the germline V gene.

This CDR3 is CASSQGTSNEQFF. CDR3 DNA sequence: TGTGCCAGCAGCCAAGGGACTAGCAATGAGCAGTTCTTC. The chain combines TRBV12-3 or TRBV12-4 with TRBJ2-1; 8 bases align to TRBD2. The CDR3 runs to 13 residues. The trim removed 6 bases at V and 6 bases at J, leaving 4 bases unmatched.

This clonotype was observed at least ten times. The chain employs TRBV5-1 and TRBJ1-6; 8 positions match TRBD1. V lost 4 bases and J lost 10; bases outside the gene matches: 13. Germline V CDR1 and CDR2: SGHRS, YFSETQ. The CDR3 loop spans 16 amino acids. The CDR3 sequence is CASSPSGQGSGSPLHF. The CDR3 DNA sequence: TGCGCCAGCAGCCCATCCGGACAGGGATCGGGATCACCCCTCCACTTT.

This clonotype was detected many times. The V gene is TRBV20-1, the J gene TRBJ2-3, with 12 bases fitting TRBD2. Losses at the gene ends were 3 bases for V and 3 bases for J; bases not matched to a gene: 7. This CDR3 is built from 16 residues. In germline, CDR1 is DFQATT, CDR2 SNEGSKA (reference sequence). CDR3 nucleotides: TGCAGTGCTAGCCACCTCACTAGCGGGAGGACAGATACGCAGTATTTT. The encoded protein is CSASHLTSGRTDTQYF.

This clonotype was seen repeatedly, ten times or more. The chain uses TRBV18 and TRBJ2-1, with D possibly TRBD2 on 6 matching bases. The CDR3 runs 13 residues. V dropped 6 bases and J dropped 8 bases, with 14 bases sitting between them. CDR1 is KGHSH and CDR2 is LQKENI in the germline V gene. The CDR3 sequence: CASSTPGEDEQFF. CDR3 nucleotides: TGTGCCAGCTCCACTCCGGGGGAGGATGAGCAGTTCTTC.

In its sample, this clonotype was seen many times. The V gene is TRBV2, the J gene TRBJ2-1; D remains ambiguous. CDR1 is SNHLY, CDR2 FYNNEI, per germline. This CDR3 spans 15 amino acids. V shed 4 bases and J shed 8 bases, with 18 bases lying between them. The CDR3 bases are TGTGCCAGCAGTGGTTCGGGCCCTGTAGTCGATGAGCAGTTCTTC. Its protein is CASSGSGPVVDEQFF.